Listed below are T cell receptor beta chains from one sample, sequenced in a study of OX40 agonist ivuxolimab in advanced cancers. The data were produced by immunoSEQ multiplex PCR, yet TCRdb's version contains in-frame clones alone and is incomplete. Found here are approximately 70,000 clones, 84% of them singletons; the top ten hold roughly 7.9%. Sequenced material: CD4+ or CD8+ T cells sorted from blood, taken in a trial of the OX40 agonist ivuxolimab. The receptors shown here come from an adult with an advanced solid tumor such as melanoma, head and neck, liver or kidney cancer. The CDR3 runs from the conserved cysteine through the conserved F or W. D genes are given only for firm matches. Clone size is stated in some rows and not others, as once, few, many or a class when expanded.

clone_size j_call d_call v_call cdr3_nt cdr3_aa
NA TRBJ2-5 NA TRBV5-6 TGTGCCAGCAGCTTTATCACCGAGACCCAGTACTTC CASSFITETQYF
NA TRBJ2-2 TRBD1 TRBV11-1 TGTGCCAGCAGCTCGGAGGGGACAGGGTCTAGGGGGGAGCTGTTTTTT CASSSEGTGSRGELFF
NA TRBJ1-4 TRBD1 TRBV5-6 TGTGCCAGCAGCCCCGACCGGGACAGGCATGAAAAACTGTTTTTT CASSPDRDRHEKLFF
NA TRBJ1-2 NA TRBV5-6 TGTGCCAGCAGCTTGGCAGACAGCTTCTATGGCTACACCTTC CASSLADSFYGYTF
NA TRBJ2-3 NA TRBV13 TGTGCCAGCAGCTTTCAGGGACCGGCAGATACGCAGTATTTT CASSFQGPADTQYF
NA TRBJ2-6 TRBD1 TRBV27 TGTGCCAGCAGTTATGGGACAGGGCTTGGTTCTGGGGCCAACGTCCTGACTTTC CASSYGTGLGSGANVLTF
once TRBJ1-1 NA TRBV5-4 TGTGCCAGCAGGCCCCTGGTCAAAGCCGCGGCGGGCACTGAAGCTTTCTTT CASRPLVKAAAGTEAFF
NA TRBJ2-5 TRBD1 TRBV9 TGTGCCAGCAGCGAGACAGGGACCCAAGAGACCCAGTACTTC CASSETGTQETQYF
NA TRBJ1-2 TRBD1 TRBV6-5 TGTGCCAGCAGTTACCCGGGACAGGGGAGCGGCACCTTC CASSYPGQGSGTF
once TRBJ1-2 NA TRBV28 TGTGCCAGCAGGGACTTAAACTATGGCTACACCTTC CASRDLNYGYTF
NA TRBJ2-7 TRBD1 TRBV4-1 TGCGCCAGCGGCGGGACAGGGGGCGACCGGGACGAGCAGTACTTC CASGGTGGDRDEQYF
few TRBJ2-7 TRBD1 TRBV10-3 TGTGCCATCAGGAACCTCATCCGGGACAGGTGGTACTTC CAIRNLIRDRWYF
NA TRBJ2-1 TRBD1 TRBV6-5 TGTGCCAGCAGCCAGAGACAGGGACCCTACAATGAGCAGTTCTTC CASSQRQGPYNEQFF